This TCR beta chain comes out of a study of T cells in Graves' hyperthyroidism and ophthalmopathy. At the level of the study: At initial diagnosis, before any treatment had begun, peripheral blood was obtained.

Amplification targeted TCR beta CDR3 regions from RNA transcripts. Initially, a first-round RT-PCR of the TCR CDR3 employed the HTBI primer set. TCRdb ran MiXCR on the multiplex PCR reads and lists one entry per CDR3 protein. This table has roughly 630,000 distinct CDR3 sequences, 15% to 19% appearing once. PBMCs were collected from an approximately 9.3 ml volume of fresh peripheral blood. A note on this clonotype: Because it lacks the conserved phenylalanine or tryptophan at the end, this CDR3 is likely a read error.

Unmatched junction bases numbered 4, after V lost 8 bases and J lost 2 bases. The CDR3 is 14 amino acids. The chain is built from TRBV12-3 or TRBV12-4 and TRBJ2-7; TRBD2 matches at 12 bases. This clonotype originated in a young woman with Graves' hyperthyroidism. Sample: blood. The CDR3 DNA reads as TGTGCCAGCGGACCTAGCGGGAGGGCCTACGAGCAGTACTCC. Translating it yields CASGPSGRAYEQYS.